This paragraph reports one TCR beta chain. What it recognizes is unknown. This sample is part of a study of lymphopenia after photon versus proton radiotherapy. Generated by immunoSEQ multiplex PCR, the TCRdb table keeps only in-frame clones and is missing some. The sample shows around 160,000 clones, 88% of them seen only once. Study observations and caveats: Survival link was tested only in deceased patients; proton benefit remains a possibility. Proton therapy kept repertoires fairly stable, unlike photons, which gained effector/memory cells.

This TCR was recovered from a man aged 45-65 years with gastric cancer. The source material was peripheral blood, sampled from a patient treated with photon-based radiotherapy.

CDR3 DNA sequence: TGCGCCAGCAGTGAGGGGCAGGGTCATCAGCCCCAGCATTTT. Translating gives CASSEGQGHQPQHF. The chain recombines TRBV10-2 with TRBJ1-5, with a possible D match to TRBD1 (5 bases). Germline CDR1 and CDR2: WSHSY and SAAADI. The CDR3 loop spans 14 amino acids. V shed 2 bases and J shed 5 bases, with 10 bases lying between them.